A selection of T cell receptor beta chains follows, all from one sample in a study of graft-versus-host responses after intestinal transplantation. Antigens for these TCRs are unknown. Sequenced by immunoSEQ multiplex PCR; TCRdb stores in-frame clones only, minus some. This sample has just over 85,000 clones, with under 95% found just once. Source: unstimulated CD8+ T cells sorted from spleen or lymph node cells, taken before transplant. These receptor sequences come from a human donor who was the organ donor for an intestinal transplant. CDR3s include the opening cysteine and the closing phenylalanine or tryptophan. The D gene is left open where the match is weak. Only some rows state a clone size, as once, few, many or a class for expanded clones.

CDR3 protein: CASSQEAGGSYNSPLHF
CDR3 DNA: TGCGCCAGCAGCCAAGAGGCCGGGGGCTCCTATAATTCACCCCTCCACTTT
V gene: TRBV4-3
D gene: -
clone size: -
J gene: TRBJ1-6

CDR3 protein: CASGKRRRLWTGGGEQFF
CDR3 DNA: TGTGCCAGCGGTAAACGCCGCCGCCTATGGACAGGGGGCGGGGAGCAGTTCTTC
V gene: TRBV2
D gene: TRBD1
clone size: -
J gene: TRBJ2-1

CDR3 protein: CASSVAGASGGDEQFF
CDR3 DNA: TGTGCCAGCAGCGTAGCTGGGGCTAGCGGGGGTGATGAGCAGTTCTTC
V gene: TRBV9
D gene: TRBD2
clone size: -
J gene: TRBJ2-1

CDR3 protein: CASSTGTGYNTEAFF
CDR3 DNA: TGCGCCAGCAGCACCGGGACAGGGTATAACACTGAAGCTTTCTTT
V gene: TRBV10-2
D gene: TRBD1
clone size: -
J gene: TRBJ1-1

CDR3 protein: CASSPRDTQYF
CDR3 DNA: TGTGCCAGCAGCCCCAGGGATACGCAGTATTTT
V gene: TRBV28
D gene: -
clone size: -
J gene: TRBJ2-3

CDR3 protein: CASSWRLILWDRVPGYTF
CDR3 DNA: TGTGCCAGCAGCTGGCGGTTGATCTTATGGGACAGGGTACCGGGCTACACCTTC
V gene: TRBV5-6
D gene: TRBD1
clone size: -
J gene: TRBJ1-2

CDR3 protein: CASSSGLNYGYTF
CDR3 DNA: TGTGCCAGCAGTTCCGGACTGAACTATGGCTACACCTTC
V gene: TRBV27
D gene: -
clone size: -
J gene: TRBJ1-2

CDR3 protein: CASMTGYGYTF
CDR3 DNA: TGTGCCAGCATGACAGGGTATGGCTACACCTTC
V gene: TRBV19
D gene: TRBD1
clone size: -
J gene: TRBJ1-2

CDR3 protein: CASSRGDSLRVNGQFF
CDR3 DNA: TGTGCCAGCTCACGGGGGGACAGCCTGCGAGTTAATGGGCAGTTCTTC
V gene: TRBV18
D gene: -
clone size: -
J gene: TRBJ2-1

CDR3 protein: CASSLRGQKAYEQYF
CDR3 DNA: TGTGCCAGCAGTCTTAGGGGACAGAAAGCCTACGAGCAGTACTTC
V gene: TRBV27
D gene: TRBD1
clone size: -
J gene: TRBJ2-7

CDR3 protein: CASSLSSGAYEQYF
CDR3 DNA: TGTGCCAGCAGTTTATCTAGCGGGGCCTACGAGCAGTACTTC
V gene: TRBV27
D gene: TRBD2
clone size: -
J gene: TRBJ2-7

CDR3 protein: CASSLVALHYGYTF
CDR3 DNA: TGTGCCAGCAGCTTAGTAGCCCTACACTATGGCTACACCTTC
V gene: TRBV7-9
D gene: -
clone size: -
J gene: TRBJ1-2

CDR3 protein: CASSPGGAGGDNEQFF
CDR3 DNA: TGTGCCAGCAGCCCCGGGGGGGCGGGGGGAGACAATGAGCAGTTCTTC
V gene: TRBV7-6
D gene: TRBD2
clone size: -
J gene: TRBJ2-1

CDR3 protein: CASSLRPGQGSSGANVLTF
CDR3 DNA: TGTGCCAGCAGCTTACGTCCCGGACAGGGAAGTTCTGGGGCCAACGTCCTGACTTTC
V gene: TRBV5-4
D gene: TRBD1
clone size: -
J gene: TRBJ2-6

CDR3 protein: CAIRGADSNQPQHF
CDR3 DNA: TGTGCCATCAGGGGAGCGGATAGCAATCAGCCCCAGCATTTT
V gene: TRBV10-3
D gene: -
clone size: few
J gene: TRBJ1-5

CDR3 protein: CASSVSGGLMNTEAFF
CDR3 DNA: TGTGCCAGCAGCGTATCAGGGGGATTGATGAACACTGAAGCTTTCTTT
V gene: TRBV7-2
D gene: TRBD1
clone size: -
J gene: TRBJ1-1

CDR3 protein: CASRRWGGATEAFF
CDR3 DNA: TGTGCCAGCAGACGATGGGGGGGGGCCACTGAAGCTTTCTTT
V gene: TRBV5-6
D gene: -
clone size: -
J gene: TRBJ1-1

CDR3 protein: CASSLPSGGVGADTQYF
CDR3 DNA: TGTGCCAGCAGCTTACCTAGCGGGGGGGTAGGGGCAGATACGCAGTATTTT
V gene: TRBV7-3
D gene: TRBD2
clone size: -
J gene: TRBJ2-3

CDR3 protein: CASSVSGATDTQYF
CDR3 DNA: TGTGCCAGCAGCGTTAGCGGGGCCACAGATACGCAGTATTTT
V gene: TRBV9
D gene: TRBD2
clone size: -
J gene: TRBJ2-3

CDR3 protein: CASSFCSQGATYEQYF
CDR3 DNA: TGTGCCAGCAGTTTTTGTTCGCAGGGGGCTACCTACGAGCAGTACTTC
V gene: TRBV28
D gene: TRBD1
clone size: -
J gene: TRBJ2-7

CDR3 protein: CASSPDRAYTIYF
CDR3 DNA: TGTGCCAGCAGTCCGGACAGGGCCTACACCATATATTTT
V gene: TRBV27
D gene: TRBD1
clone size: -
J gene: TRBJ1-3

CDR3 protein: CASSPGQGPNTGELFF
CDR3 DNA: TGTGCCAGTAGTCCGGGACAGGGCCCGAACACCGGGGAGCTGTTTTTT
V gene: TRBV19
D gene: TRBD1
clone size: -
J gene: TRBJ2-2

CDR3 protein: CASSFRRTGYGYTF
CDR3 DNA: TGTGCCAGCAGTTTTAGAAGGACAGGGTATGGCTACACCTTC
V gene: TRBV27
D gene: TRBD1
clone size: -
J gene: TRBJ1-2

CDR3 protein: CASSDGSSNEQFF
CDR3 DNA: TGTGCCAGCAGCGACGGGAGCTCAAATGAGCAGTTCTTC
V gene: TRBV14
D gene: -
clone size: -
J gene: TRBJ2-1

CDR3 protein: CASSETPSGGDTQYF
CDR3 DNA: TGCGCCAGCAGTGAAACCCCTAGCGGGGGAGATACGCAGTATTTT
V gene: TRBV4-1
D gene: TRBD2
clone size: -
J gene: TRBJ2-3

CDR3 protein: CASTLAPGYEQYF
CDR3 DNA: TGTGCCAGCACCTTAGCGCCCGGGTACGAGCAGTACTTC
V gene: TRBV7-8
D gene: -
clone size: -
J gene: TRBJ2-7

CDR3 protein: CASSQEDFSYEQYF
CDR3 DNA: TGTGCCAGCAGCCAAGAGGACTTCTCCTACGAGCAGTACTTC
V gene: TRBV4-2
D gene: -
clone size: -
J gene: TRBJ2-7

CDR3 protein: CASSLGGLSYEQYF
CDR3 DNA: TGTGCCAGCAGCTTGGGGGGTCTTTCCTACGAGCAGTACTTC
V gene: TRBV7-2
D gene: -
clone size: -
J gene: TRBJ2-7

CDR3 protein: CASRETGYEQYF
CDR3 DNA: TGCGCCAGCAGAGAAACGGGCTACGAGCAGTACTTC
V gene: TRBV5-1
D gene: -
clone size: -
J gene: TRBJ2-7

CDR3 protein: CASRPSGGAGDTQYF
CDR3 DNA: TGTGCCAGCCGCCCTAGCGGGGGGGCCGGAGATACGCAGTATTTT
V gene: TRBV27
D gene: TRBD2
clone size: -
J gene: TRBJ2-3